A single sample gave rise to the 9 T cell receptor beta chains below, sequenced in a study of control samples from healthy donors and cancer patients. Profiled with immunoSEQ multiplex PCR; TCRdb holds only in-frame clones, not every one. The data contain roughly 29,000 clones, around three quarters of them seen just once; the ten biggest clones take up around 20%. The sample comprised PBMCs. All receptors come from a man aged 55-75 years with head and neck cancer.

In its sample, this clone was seen a few times. The CDR3 DNA follows: TGTGCCAGCATGGATCCGGGTCCCCGGGACAATGAGCAGTTCTTC. Translating gives CASMDPGPRDNEQFF. This chain joins TRBV25-1 and TRBJ2-1; D is uncertain. CDR3 size: 15 residues. Germline values: CDR1 MGHDK, CDR2 SYGVNS. V lost 7 bases and J lost 5, with 18 bases in between.

J is TRBJ1-1 and V is TRBV5-1, with D unresolved. Germline V gene data show CDR1 as SGHRS and CDR2 as YFSETQ. This CDR3 contains 13 residues. Trimming took off 0 bases at V and 5 bases at J, with 8 bases between the two ends. CDR3 in amino acids: CASSLEVGTEAFF. DNA of the CDR3: TGCGCCAGCAGCTTGGAAGTGGGGACTGAAGCTTTCTTT. Full variable domain (missing parts from reference TRBV5-1 and TRBJ1-1): KAGVTQTPRYLIKTRGQQVTLSCSPISGHRSVSWYQQTPGQGLQFLFEYFSETQRNKGNFPGRFSGRQFSNSRSEMNVSTLELGDSALYLCASSLEVGTEAFFGQGTRLTVV.

CDR3 coding DNA: TGTGCCAGCAGTTTTTCGAACAGACCGAACACTGAAGCTTTCTTT. Encoded protein: CASSFSNRPNTEAFF. The chain links TRBV27 to TRBJ1-1; D ambiguous. The V end was cut by 3 bases, the J end by 1 base, with 12 bases between. Germline V lookup: CDR1 MNHEY, CDR2 SMNVEV (reference sequence). The CDR3 has 15 amino acids.

The chain carries TRBV19 and TRBJ2-7; 7 nucleotides align to TRBD2. The CDR3 is made up of 14 amino acids. V dropped 4 bases and J dropped 5; count of bases not matched to a gene: 8. Germline loops: CDR1 LNHDA, CDR2 SQIVND (reference sequence). The CDR3 DNA is TGTGCCAGTAGTAACGGGGCGGGAGCCGACGAGCAGTACTTC. Encoded protein: CASSNGAGADEQYF.

This clone occurred once. The chain uses TRBV19 and TRBJ1-6; TRBD1 might be the D (5 bases). Trimming removed 2 bases from V and 10 bases from J, with 15 bases in between. CDR3 length: 15 residues. Germline-derived CDR1 and CDR2 are LNHDA and SQIVND (reference sequence). The CDR3 sequence: CASSIQSGNKSPLHF. The DNA for the CDR3 is TGTGCCAGTAGTATACAATCAGGGAACAAATCACCCCTCCACTTT. The full variable domain, rest sourced from reference TRBV19 and TRBJ1-6, is DGGITQSPKYLFRKEGQNVTLSCEQNLNHDAMYWYRQDPGQGLRLIYYSQIVNDFQKGDIAEGYSVSREKKESFPLTVTSAQKNPTAFYLCASSIQSGNKSPLHFGNGTRLTVT.

The chain uses TRBV11-2 and TRBJ2-3, with D possibly called TRBD1 or TRBD2 (5 bases each). Trimming cost V 4 bases and J 14 bases, with 16 bases left between them. The CDR3 has 12 amino acids. Germline CDR1 and CDR2: SGHAT and FQNNGV. CDR3 nucleotide sequence: TGTGCCAGCAGCTCCTCCGGGACGTACCTGTATTTT. Protein: CASSSSGTYLYF. Filled out from reference TRBV11-2 and TRBJ2-3, the complete variable domain reads EAGVAQSPRYKIIEKRQSVAFWCNPISGHATLYWYQQILGQGPKLLIQFQNNGVVDDSQLPKDRFSAERLKGVDSTLKIQPAKLEDSAVYLCASSSSGTYLYFGPGTRLTVL.

This rearrangement joins TRBV2 to TRBJ1-1; D is perhaps TRBD1 (6 bases). This CDR3 contains 14 residues. Germline lookup yields CDR1 SNHLY and CDR2 FYNNEI. Trimming pared 6 bases from V and 6 bases from J, leaving 17 bases between. The CDR3 spells CASRARAGAPEAFF. The DNA for the CDR3 is TGTGCCAGCAGGGCCAGAGCAGGGGCCCCTGAAGCTTTCTTT.

The V gene is TRBV7-8, the J gene TRBJ2-3; D ambiguous. CDR1 is SGHVS and CDR2 is FQNEAQ in the germline V gene. The CDR3 sequence is 13 residues long. The V end was cut by 5 bases, the J end by 4 bases, with 10 bases between. CDR3 loop: CASSPPRSDTQYF. The CDR3 DNA reads TGTGCCAGCAGCCCCCCTAGGTCAGATACGCAGTATTTT.

This chain uses TRBV5-1 with TRBJ1-2; the match to TRBD1 covers 7 bases. With V trimmed by 4 bases and J by 6 bases, 6 bases remained unmatched. The CDR3 is 13 amino acids. From germline, CDR1 is SGHRS and CDR2 YFSETQ. CDR3 protein: CASSNGDRNGYTF. CDR3 coding DNA: TGCGCCAGCAGCAACGGGGACAGAAATGGCTACACCTTC.